The 2 T cell receptor beta chains listed next were all sequenced from one sample in a study of blood T cell repertoires in COVID-19. This table comes from immunoSEQ multiplex PCR, and its TCRdb copy is limited to in-frame clones, with some not included. The data show over 250,000 clones, about 85% seen once. Sample: peripheral blood. The receptors were sampled from a human donor in a cohort sampled during active COVID-19.

The sample holds one count of this clone. CDR3 in DNA: TGTGCCAGTAGTAGGACTAGCGGGTGGACCTACAATGAGCAGTTCTTC. Protein: CASSRTSGWTYNEQFF. The genes are TRBV19 and TRBJ2-1; 11 bases match TRBD2. The V gene end was trimmed by 4 bases and the J gene end by 2 bases; junction bases not matched to a gene: 4. The germline gives CDR1 LNHDA, CDR2 SQIVND (reference sequence). This CDR3 has 16 residues.

This rearrangement joins TRBV28 to TRBJ1-5; D gene uncertain. Germline V CDR1 and CDR2: MDHEN, SYDVKM. This CDR3 is built from 15 residues. Trimming left V 4 bases short and J 1 base short, with 11 bases between. The CDR3 region has the DNA TGTGCCAGCAGTTGGCGGTCGGGGAGCAATCAGCCCCAGCATTTT. Encoded protein: CASSWRSGSNQPQHF.